Listed here are 21 T cell receptor beta chains from one sample, sequenced in a study of T cell responses to AZD1222 COVID-19 vaccine. Repertoires were generated with immunoSEQ multiplex PCR, while TCRdb's copy carries only in-frame clones and drops some. This sample has more than 100,000 clones, with 70% to 90% found just once. Specimen: peripheral blood, collected on day 0 of AZD1222 vaccination. The receptor source for this set is an adult in good health.

The chain is built from TRBV6-5 and TRBJ2-6; 7 nucleotides align to TRBD1. Germline lookup yields CDR1 MNHEY and CDR2 SVGAGI. The CDR3 covers 15 residues. The junction had 6 bases not matched to a gene; V was cut back by 8 bases and J by 2 bases. This CDR3 is CASLPGGPGANVLTF. DNA of the CDR3: TGTGCCAGCCTCCCAGGGGGACCTGGGGCCAACGTCCTGACTTTC.

This rearrangement joins TRBV30 to TRBJ1-2, with D possibly being TRBD1 (6 bases). The V and J ends lost 4 bases and 9 bases respectively, with 12 bases between them. Per germline, CDR1 GTSNPN and CDR2 SVGIG (reference sequence). The CDR3 length is 11 residues. CDR3 loop: CAWKTGGRYTF. CDR3 DNA: TGTGCCTGGAAGACGGGGGGGCGCTACACCTTC. The complete variable domain, with remaining parts taken from reference TRBV30 and TRBJ1-2, reads SQTIHQWPATLVQPVGSPLSLECTVEGTSNPNLYWYRQAAGRGLQLLFYSVGIGQISSEVPQNLSASRPQDRQFILSSKKLLLSDSGFYLCAWKTGGRYTFGSGTRLTVV.

The DNA for the CDR3 is TGTGCCAGCAGGCGAGCGGGGGTTGTAAATGAGCAGTTCTTC. Translating gives CASRRAGVVNEQFF. This sequence joins TRBV5-5 and TRBJ2-1; 8 nucleotides agree with TRBD2. Unmatched junction bases numbered 8, after V lost 5 bases and J lost 7 bases. This CDR3 spans 14 amino acids. Germline CDR1 is SGHKS and CDR2 is YYEKEE (reference sequence).

CDR3 region: CASRRDRTNTGELFF. CDR3 DNA sequence: TGTGCCAGCAGACGGGACAGAACGAACACCGGGGAGCTGTTTTTT. V and J are TRBV6-5 and TRBJ2-2; TRBD1 matches 7 bases. Germline V CDR1 and CDR2: MNHEY, SVGAGI. The CDR3 extends over 15 amino acids. J gave up 0 bases and V 6 bases, and 4 bases lay outside the gene matches.

This chain connects TRBV28 to TRBJ2-5, with D perhaps TRBD2 (5 bases). This CDR3 comprises 14 residues. The ends were cut back, 5 bases at V and 2 bases at J, with 12 bases in the middle. Per germline, CDR1 MDHEN and CDR2 SYDVKM. CDR3 loop: CASSKGRGQETQYF. The CDR3 nucleotides are TGTGCCAGCAGTAAAGGACGGGGACAAGAGACCCAGTACTTC.

This sequence joins TRBV5-1 and TRBJ2-7, with a possible D match to TRBD1 (5 bases). V was shortened by 5 bases and J by 3 bases, with 24 bases between the two germline ends. The CDR3 consists of 17 residues. Per the germline V gene, CDR1 is SGHRS and CDR2 is YFSETQ. CDR3 nucleotide sequence: TGCGCCAGCAGGCCGATGACTTCAGGGATAGGAAACTACGAGCAGTACTTC. Residues: CASRPMTSGIGNYEQYF.

This sequence joins TRBV11-3 and TRBJ2-2; D is perhaps TRBD2 (6 bases). The CDR3 spans 16 residues. V was trimmed by 3 bases and J by 2 bases, leaving 13 bases between them. Germline V CDR1 and CDR2: SGHNT, YENEEA. The CDR3 bases are TGTGCCAGCAGCTTTGCGGGGTCAGTTAACACCGGGGAGCTGTTTTTT. Its translation: CASSFAGSVNTGELFF.

The CDR3 reads CASRKTGLAGFTDTQYF. The CDR3 coding sequence is TGTGCCAGCAGAAAAACGGGACTAGCGGGGTTCACAGATACGCAGTATTTT. The V call is TRBV25-1, the J call TRBJ2-3; 13 positions match TRBD2. J gave up 2 bases and V 6 bases, and 8 bases lay outside the gene matches. The V gene's germline CDR1 is MGHDK and CDR2 SYGVNS. CDR3 length: 17 residues.

This chain connects TRBV28 to TRBJ2-2; TRBD2 matches at 15 bases. This CDR3 comprises 18 residues. V lost 2 bases, J lost 1 base, and 2 bases stayed unmatched. Germline V gene sequence: CDR1 MDHEN, CDR2 SYDVKM. CDR3 protein: CASSLAGLAGGNTGELFF. Here the CDR3 DNA reads TGTGCCAGCAGTTTAGCGGGACTAGCGGGAGGGAACACCGGGGAGCTGTTTTTT.

The chain carries TRBV28 and TRBJ2-6, with TRBD1 matching 7 bases. The V and J ends lost 5 bases and 1 base, in that order; junction bases with no gene match: 5. The CDR3 length is 16 residues. Germline V gene data show CDR1 as MDHEN and CDR2 as SYDVKM. This chain's CDR3 is CASSAPGQSGANVLTF. CDR3 nucleotide sequence: TGTGCCAGCAGTGCCCCGGGACAGTCTGGGGCCAACGTCCTGACTTTC.

The J gene is TRBJ1-5, the V gene TRBV19; D remains unclear. Germline V gene sequence: CDR1 LNHDA, CDR2 SQIVND (reference sequence). CDR3 length equals 17 residues. V dropped 3 bases and J dropped 0 bases, with 15 bases sitting between them. CDR3 DNA: TGTGCCAGTAGTATCCTCCCGACGGGATATAGCAATCAGCCCCAGCATTTT. This translates into CASSILPTGYSNQPQHF. The full variable domain, its missing parts supplied by reference TRBV19 and TRBJ1-5, is DGGITQSPKYLFRKEGQNVTLSCEQNLNHDAMYWYRQDPGQGLRLIYYSQIVNDFQKGDIAEGYSVSREKKESFPLTVTSAQKNPTAFYLCASSILPTGYSNQPQHFGDGTRLSIL.

The chain uses TRBV7-9 and TRBJ2-7; perhaps TRBD2 as D (6 bases). CDR1 and CDR2 (germline): SEHNR, FQNEAQ (reference sequence). There are 14 residues in the CDR3. The ends were cut back, 4 bases at V and 8 bases at J, with 18 bases in the middle. This CDR3 is CASSSLPGEVQQYF. CDR3 coding DNA: TGTGCCAGCAGCTCCCTCCCCGGGGAGGTTCAGCAGTACTTC.

This clone has just a few counts. The chain carries TRBV19 and TRBJ1-6; TRBD1 matches at 8 bases. From germline, CDR1 is LNHDA and CDR2 SQIVND (reference sequence). This CDR3 comprises 13 residues. Unmatched junction bases numbered 5, after V lost 8 bases and J lost 8 bases. The chain's CDR3 is CASRTGSHSPLHF. The DNA for the CDR3 is TGTGCCAGTCGGACAGGGTCCCATTCACCCCTCCACTTT.

The chain links TRBV7-7 to TRBJ2-5, with D possibly being TRBD2 (6 bases). CDR1 and CDR2 from the germline V gene are SSHAT and FNYEAQ (reference sequence). This CDR3 has 16 amino acids. The V gene lost 3 bases and the J gene lost 0 bases, with 14 bases spanning the gap. The CDR3 loop is CASSFGGAGHQETQYF. CDR3 nucleotide sequence: TGTGCCAGCAGCTTTGGCGGGGCGGGCCACCAAGAGACCCAGTACTTC.

The V gene is TRBV28, the J gene TRBJ1-2, with D possibly being TRBD1 (5 bases). Trimming shortened V by 7 bases and J by 5 bases, and 14 bases separated the two germline ends. The CDR3 has 13 amino acids. The germline gives CDR1 MDHEN, CDR2 SYDVKM. DNA for the CDR3: TGTGCCAGCAACCTTTCGGGGGGGTATGGCTACACCTTC. Residues: CASNLSGGYGYTF.

This sequence joins TRBV20-1 and TRBJ2-7, with D possibly being TRBD1 (5 bases). Germline values: CDR1 DFQATT, CDR2 SNEGSKA (reference sequence). The length of the CDR3 is 11 residues. Trimming removed 3 bases from V and 11 bases from J, with 14 bases in between. Here the CDR3 reads CSASQGRVEYF. The CDR3 DNA follows: TGCAGTGCTAGCCAGGGTAGGGTGGAGTACTTC.

The chain recombines TRBV27 with TRBJ2-4; no reliable D call. The CDR3 has 13 residues. The germline CDR1 and CDR2 sequences are MNHEY and SMNVEV (reference sequence). V was clipped by 5 bases and J by 0 bases, with 5 bases between them. The CDR3 here is CASSPLAKNIQYF. The CDR3 nucleotides are TGTGCCAGCAGTCCTCTAGCCAAAAACATTCAGTACTTC.

The chain joins TRBV27 to TRBJ2-3; weak D call: TRBD1 (5 bases). The CDR3 runs to 13 residues. Per the germline V gene, CDR1 is MNHEY and CDR2 is SMNVEV (reference sequence). V lost 4 bases and J 7 bases, leaving 12 bases between the germline ends. The DNA of the CDR3 is TGTGCCAGCAGTTCACAAGGGGTGCATACGCAGTATTTT. Its translation: CASSSQGVHTQYF.

The rearrangement links TRBV27 to TRBJ2-1; 9 bases fit TRBD2. CDR1 and CDR2 (germline): MNHEY, SMNVEV (reference sequence). This CDR3 contains 15 residues. V was pared by 6 bases and J by 4 bases, with 7 bases of the junction left unmatched. In nucleotides, the CDR3 is TGTGCCAGCAGGAGGGGACTAGCAGCGTACAATGAGCAGTTCTTC. Translating gives CASRRGLAAYNEQFF.

This rearrangement joins TRBV28 to TRBJ1-4; no clear D. The CDR3 length is 14 residues. The V gene lost 5 bases and the J gene lost 7 bases, with 14 bases spanning the gap. CDR1 is MDHEN, CDR2 SYDVKM, per germline. The DNA of the CDR3 is TGTGCCAGCAGTCCTCAACCCGGTTTTGAAAAACTGTTTTTT. This sequence encodes CASSPQPGFEKLFF.

The chain recombines TRBV28 with TRBJ2-1, with unresolved D. Per germline, CDR1 MDHEN and CDR2 SYDVKM. With 6 bases removed from V and 3 bases from J, the gap between germline ends came to 6 bases. This CDR3 contains 12 residues. This CDR3 is CASRGIYNEQFF. CDR3 nucleotide sequence: TGTGCCAGCAGGGGGATCTACAATGAGCAGTTCTTC.